The clone carrying this TCR beta chain was picked up a small number of times. Its antigen is unidentified. The entry originates in a study of blood T cells in healthy people across ages. Regarding the study as a whole: With age, beta diversity per million T cells declined roughly linearly, significantly by 40.

Donation came from healthy Caucasian individuals in Russia who were aged 6 to 90. Each individual donor underwent a draw of approximately 10 milliliters of peripheral blood. It was with a sample-barcoded 5' primer and a J-beta primer mix that a second PCR of about 6 to 12 cycles was run. One entry per CDR3 protein, called by TCRdb with MiXCR from the 5' RACE reads. This sample has under 850,000 distinct CDR3 sequences, with roughly 40% found just once. The CDR3 totals 13 residues. Trimming pared 4 bases from V and 6 bases from J, leaving 10 bases between. Germline V CDR1 and CDR2: LGHNA, YSLEER. The clonotype comes from a young man in good health. V is TRBV4-3 and J is TRBJ1-5; the D gene is possibly TRBD1 (5 bases). Sequenced: blood. Here the CDR3 DNA reads TGCGCCAGCAGCCGGAGGGGCGGTCAGCCCCAGCATTTT. Encoded protein: CASSRRGGQPQHF.